Following are 3 T cell receptor beta chains from one sample sequenced in a study of T cell repertoires in cytomegalovirus infection. Using its own MiXCR run on the reads, TCRdb lists one record per CDR3 protein. The sample has roughly 300,000 distinct CDR3 sequences; more than 8% are singletons. Sequencing was carried out using PBMCs. The receptors come from a human donor in good health (CMV status not recorded). Some clones in this sample may be carry-over from other donors' samples.

V is TRBV4-2 and J is TRBJ2-2; D might be TRBD1 (6 bases). Germline V gene lookup returns CDR1 LGHNA and CDR2 YNFKEQ. The length of the CDR3 is 16 residues. V gave up 1 base and J gave up 4 bases, with 13 bases separating them. For the CDR3, the DNA is TGTGCCAGCAGCCAAGTTGGGCAGGGGCCCACCGGGGAGCTGTTTTTT. It translates to CASSQVGQGPTGELFF.

This clonotype was observed at least ten times. The chain links TRBV7-2 to TRBJ2-3; TRBD2 agrees at 7 bases. V lost 4 bases, J lost 2 bases, and 6 bases stayed unmatched. The CDR3 sequence is 15 residues long. Germline V lookup: CDR1 SGHTA, CDR2 FQGNSA. The CDR3 DNA sequence: TGTGCCAGCAGCTCCGGGACTATACACACAGATACGCAGTATTTT. This codes for CASSSGTIHTDTQYF.

This clonotype showed up just a few times. This chain's CDR3 is CASRHSGASTDTQYF. CDR3 nucleotide sequence: TGCGCCAGCAGACATAGCGGGGCGAGCACAGATACGCAGTATTTT. This chain joins TRBV5-1 and TRBJ2-3, with TRBD2 identical over 8 bases. Germline V gene sequence: CDR1 SGHRS, CDR2 YFSETQ. This CDR3 is 15 amino acids long. Trimming took 5 bases from V and 0 from J; bases not matched to a gene: 5. Together with reference TRBV5-1 and TRBJ2-3, the CDR3 gives the full variable domain: KAGVTQTPRYLIKTRGQQVTLSCSPISGHRSVSWYQQTPGQGLQFLFEYFSETQRNKGNFPGRFSGRQFSNSRSEMNVSTLELGDSALYLCASRHSGASTDTQYFGPGTRLTVL.